This is a list of T cell receptor beta chains from one sample in a study of beta chain features in type 1 diabetes. The repertoire was sequenced with immunoSEQ multiplex PCR; TCRdb's copy has only in-frame clones and lacks some. The sample consists of roughly 240,000 clones, around 22% of them appearing once. The sequencing input was naive CD4+ T cells from blood. All receptors derive from a young woman with type 1 diabetes. Each CDR3 is given with its conserved first and last residue. The D gene is left open where the match is weak. A row's size may be missing; if present it is once, few, many or a size class.

size	D	V	J	DNA	CDR3
few	TRBD2	TRBV5-1	TRBJ2-1	TGCGCCAGCAGCTTAACTAGCGGCCCCTCGGGGGAGCAGTTCTTC	CASSLTSGPSGEQFF
NA	TRBD1	TRBV30	TRBJ1-4	TGTGCCTGGAGTAAGGGGACAGGGTTCGAAAAACTGTTTTTT	CAWSKGTGFEKLFF
NA	TRBD1	TRBV29-1	TRBJ1-1	TGCAGCGTGGCCCCGGGACAGGTGAACACTGAAGCTTTCTTT	CSVAPGQVNTEAFF
few	TRBD1	TRBV5-1	TRBJ2-7	TGCGCCAGCAGCCCTTGGCCGGACAGGGGAACTAGGGAGCAGTACTTC	CASSPWPDRGTREQYF
few	TRBD2	TRBV13	TRBJ2-1	TGTGCCAGCAGCCCACCCCGAGGACTAGTGGTTGAGCAGTTCTTC	CASSPPRGLVVEQFF
few	NA	TRBV30	TRBJ2-1	TGTGCCTGGAACTTCGGGACCTACAATGAGCAGTTCTTC	CAWNFGTYNEQFF
NA	NA	TRBV11-2	TRBJ1-2	TGTGCCAGCAGACCTACAGGGCTATATGGCTACACCTTC	CASRPTGLYGYTF
NA	NA	TRBV5-1	TRBJ1-1	TGCGCCAGCAGCTTGGAGGGGTCGAACACTGAAGCTTTCTTT	CASSLEGSNTEAFF
NA	NA	TRBV30	TRBJ1-1	TGTGCAGCACCGAGCAACCTAAACACTGAAGCTTTCTTT	CAAPSNLNTEAFF
NA	TRBD2	TRBV9	TRBJ2-2	TGTGCCAGCAGCGTGGGGGGGGACCCCGGGGAGCTGTTTTTT	CASSVGGDPGELFF
once	NA	TRBV15	TRBJ2-3	TGTGCCACCAGCAGAGATTTCCTAGCTTCAGATACGCAGTATTTT	CATSRDFLASDTQYF
few	TRBD1	TRBV18	TRBJ2-5	TGTGCCAGCTCACAACAGGGGGAGGAGACCCAGTACTTC	CASSQQGEETQYF
few	NA	TRBV7-6	TRBJ1-1	TGTGCCAGCAGCTTAATGGCCGTTGACACTGAAGCTTTCTTT	CASSLMAVDTEAFF
few	TRBD2	TRBV7-2	TRBJ2-5	TGTGCCAGCAGGCACGCTAGCGGGAGAAGGGAGACCCAGTACTTC	CASRHASGRRETQYF
NA	TRBD2	TRBV29-1	TRBJ2-1	TGCAGCGGAAGCAGACTAGCGGGGGGAACCTACGGTGAGCAGTTCTTC	CSGSRLAGGTYGEQFF
few	NA	TRBV29-1	TRBJ2-5	TGCAGCGTTGAAGACCGGGAGACGAGGGAGACCCAGTACTTC	CSVEDRETRETQYF
NA	TRBD2	TRBV11-2	TRBJ2-1	TGTGCCAGCAGCTTAGGTGGGGGGGGAGCGGGCTACAATGAGCAGTTCTTC	CASSLGGGGAGYNEQFF
NA	NA	TRBV5-1	TRBJ2-7	TGCGCCAGCAGCTTAACATCAACCTCCTACGAGCAGTACTTC	CASSLTSTSYEQYF
NA	NA	TRBV13	TRBJ2-5	TGTGCCAGCAGCTTAAATCACTTGGAGACCCAGTACTTC	CASSLNHLETQYF
few	TRBD2	TRBV7-2	TRBJ2-1	TGTGCCAGCAGCTTCGTTGGTAGCGGGGACAATGAGCAGTTCTTC	CASSFVGSGDNEQFF
NA	TRBD1	TRBV7-2	TRBJ2-2	TGTGCCAGCAGCTTGAGGGGGCAGGACGGGGAGCTGTTTTTT	CASSLRGQDGELFF
NA	NA	TRBV19	TRBJ2-3	TGTGCCAGCGGACAGCTTTTCACAGATACGCAGTATTTT	CASGQLFTDTQYF
few	NA	TRBV2	TRBJ1-1	TGTGCCAGCAGTGGGGAGAGGAACACTGAAGCTTTCTTT	CASSGERNTEAFF
few	NA	TRBV10-2	TRBJ1-1	TGCGCCAGCTTGGTGACAGTGAACACTGAAGCTTTCTTT	CASLVTVNTEAFF
few	TRBD2	TRBV7-9	TRBJ2-5	TGTGCCAGCAGTCGACCCGGGACTAGCGTAAAGACCCAGTACTTC	CASSRPGTSVKTQYF
NA	TRBD1	TRBV7-9	TRBJ1-1	TGTGCCAGCAGGATTGAACAGGGGACTGAAGCTTTCTTT	CASRIEQGTEAFF
few	NA	TRBV5-4	TRBJ2-2	TGTGCCAGCAGCAATGAGAAAGGGGGTACCGGGGAGCTGTTTTTT	CASSNEKGGTGELFF
few	TRBD1	TRBV11-2	TRBJ2-7	TGTGCCAGCAGCTCCGGTCTGGGACAGGGGGCTAGGGAGCAGTACTTC	CASSSGLGQGAREQYF
NA	NA	TRBV5-4	TRBJ2-3	TGTGCCAGCAGCTTGTGGCAGGGTACAGATACGCAGTATTTT	CASSLWQGTDTQYF
few	NA	TRBV7-2	TRBJ2-7	TGTGCCAGCAGCTTACTCGCGAGCTACGAGCAGTACTTC	CASSLLASYEQYF
NA	TRBD1	TRBV18	TRBJ2-5	TGTGCCAGCTCACGAACAGGGGAAGAGACCCAGTACTTC	CASSRTGEETQYF
NA	NA	TRBV7-2	TRBJ2-1	TGTGCCAGCAGCTATGGGCCGAGCTCCTACAATGAGCAGTTCTTC	CASSYGPSSYNEQFF
NA	NA	TRBV30	TRBJ2-1	TGTGCCTGGAGCGGGCTAGCCACGGATGAGCAGTTCTTC	CAWSGLATDEQFF
few	NA	TRBV7-3	TRBJ1-1	TGTGCCAGCAGCCCTAATGGGGGCTTCACTGAAGCTTTCTTT	CASSPNGGFTEAFF
NA	NA	TRBV6-5	TRBJ1-2	TGTGCCAGCAGTTTTGGTAGTGGCTACACCTTC	CASSFGSGYTF
NA	TRBD1	TRBV27	TRBJ2-1	TGTGCCAGCAGTTACAGGGGGCGCCCCTCGGATGAGCAGTTCTTC	CASSYRGRPSDEQFF
few	NA	TRBV23-1	TRBJ1-1	TGCGCCAGCAGCCATCCCCGGAGCTCAACTGAAGCTTTCTTT	CASSHPRSSTEAFF
NA	TRBD1	TRBV30	TRBJ2-7	TGTGCCTTAGAGAGAGGACAGGGGCCGGATGAGCAGTACTTC	CALERGQGPDEQYF
few	NA	TRBV29-1	TRBJ2-5	TGCAGCGTTGGGGTGAGGGTCCAGACCCAGTACTTC	CSVGVRVQTQYF
few	NA	TRBV29-1	TRBJ1-5	TGCAGCGTCACGCACGGGGAAGGGCAGCCCCAGCATTTT	CSVTHGEGQPQHF
few	NA	TRBV4-1	TRBJ1-1	TGCGCCAGCAGCTCCACCCGACGGACAGAAGAAGCTTTCTTT	CASSSTRRTEEAFF
NA	NA	TRBV9	TRBJ1-2	TGTGCCAGCAGCGTAATGGGGGCCGACTATGGCTACACCTTC	CASSVMGADYGYTF
NA	TRBD1	TRBV11-3	TRBJ1-2	TGTGCCAGCAGCCGAGGTGGGACAGGGGGGAGCGACTATGGCTACACCTTC	CASSRGGTGGSDYGYTF
few	NA	TRBV30	TRBJ2-2	TGTGCCTGGAGTGTGGCGGGGATCTACACCGGGGAGCTGTTTTTT	CAWSVAGIYTGELFF
NA	NA	TRBV5-1	TRBJ2-3	TGCGCCAGCAACTCCTGGGATACGCAGTATTTT	CASNSWDTQYF
NA	NA	TRBV29-1	TRBJ1-1	TGCAGCGTCAGAAAGGGGGAGAACACTGAAGCTTTCTTT	CSVRKGENTEAFF
NA	NA	TRBV18	TRBJ2-1	TGTGCCAGCTCCCGCACCCTTTCCCTAGATGAGCAGTTCTTC	CASSRTLSLDEQFF
NA	NA	TRBV5-1	TRBJ1-4	TGCGCCAGTTCGCGGGTCCCTGCAACTAATGAAAAACTGTTTTTT	CASSRVPATNEKLFF
NA	NA	TRBV20-1	TRBJ2-5	TGCAGTGTGAACGTCGGGGAGACCCAGTACTTC	CSVNVGETQYF
NA	NA	TRBV11-2	TRBJ2-5	TGTGCCAGCAGCTTAGTGTGGCAGGGCCAGAGGGAGACCCAGTACTTC	CASSLVWQGQRETQYF
NA	TRBD1	TRBV19	TRBJ2-1	TGTGCCAGTAGTGTGGGACAGGGGGTAGGTGAGCAGTTCTTC	CASSVGQGVGEQFF
NA	NA	TRBV30	TRBJ2-1	TGTGCCTGGACCAGGGGGGCGTACAATGAGCAGTTCTTC	CAWTRGAYNEQFF
few	NA	TRBV5-6	TRBJ1-1	TGTGCCAGCAGCCTACAGGCGGACACTGAAGCTTTCTTT	CASSLQADTEAFF
NA	NA	TRBV20-1	TRBJ1-2	TGCAGTGCTACCACAGGGTTTGGCTACACCTTC	CSATTGFGYTF
NA	NA	TRBV6-1	TRBJ1-1	TGTGCCAGCAGTGAATGGTGGAGGGTCGCTGAAGCTTTCTTT	CASSEWWRVAEAFF
NA	TRBD1	TRBV5-1	TRBJ2-7	TGCGCCAGCAGCCCTGGGGACAGAAACTACGAGCAGTACTTC	CASSPGDRNYEQYF
NA	NA	TRBV30	TRBJ1-1	TGTGCCTGGGACAGGCTGAACACTGAAGCTTTCTTT	CAWDRLNTEAFF
NA	TRBD1	TRBV13	TRBJ1-1	TGTGCCAGCAGGGAACAGGGGGCTGAGGGATCAGCTTTCTTT	CASREQGAEGSAFF
NA	TRBD2	TRBV9	TRBJ2-3	TGTGCCAGCAGCGTAGGGTTAGCGGGGTCCGCCACAGATACGCAGTATTTT	CASSVGLAGSATDTQYF